The T cell receptor beta chain under discussion was sequenced for a study of T cells in Graves' hyperthyroidism and ophthalmopathy. Clinicians diagnosed patients from clinical symptoms, serum thyroxine and TRAb, thyroid ultrasound and orbital computed tomography. A remark on this clonotype: Its antigen is currently unknown.

Regions amplified from RNA transcripts were the TCR beta CDR3 regions. The HTBI set primed first-round TCR CDR3 RT-PCR. TCRdb ran MiXCR on the multiplex PCR reads and lists one entry per CDR3 protein. The sample lists hundreds of thousands of distinct CDR3 sequences; around 42% were seen once. Germline lookup yields CDR1 MGHRA and CDR2 YSYEKL. CDR3 length: 14 amino acids. V was shortened by 2 bases and J by 0 bases, with 8 bases between the two germline ends. General observations from the study: In simple terms, a model built on 13 V-J features told ophthalmopathy apart from stable hyperthyroidism. Most expanded thyroid clonotypes above 0.001 recurred in blood. The model's output predicted ophthalmopathy at a median of 6.5 months prior to onset.

The genes are TRBV4-1 and TRBJ2-7; D is uncertain. Material: peripheral blood or thyroid tissue (not recorded which). The receptor comes from a young woman with Graves' hyperthyroidism. In DNA, the CDR3 is TGCGCCAGCAGCCAATCCAGGTCCTCCTACGAGCAGTACTTC. It yields the protein CASSQSRSSYEQYF.